The present T cell receptor beta chain was sequenced within a study of shared clonotypes between healthy human individuals. Authors' processing steps: As immunoSEQ supplied junction-only sequences (without quality scores), filtering differed. Here immunoSEQ multiplex PCR was the method, and the copy in TCRdb shows in-frame clones only, minus some. V and J calls and clone size are given by that table; D and trimming were obtained from the DNA. This sample carries about 380,000 clones, around 96% of them seen once, and the ten largest clones take around 0.32%. Germline V gene lookup returns CDR1 SGDLS and CDR2 YYNGEE. CDR3 length: 15 amino acids. Trimming took 0 bases from V and 2 from J, leaving 11 bases between them.

This receptor was obtained from a man aged 25 to 40 in good health. Material: memory CD8+ T cells sorted from blood. Subset defined: CD45RO+ cells pooled with CCR7-negative TemRA cells. The V gene is TRBV9, the J gene TRBJ2-5; D is possibly TRBD2 (6 bases). DNA of the CDR3: TGTGCCAGCAGCGTAGCGGAGGGACGGCAAGAGACCCAGTACTTC. Translating it yields CASSVAEGRQETQYF.